The sequence of this TCR beta chain was determined in a study of blood T cell repertoires in COVID-19. Background on the study: There were acute and convalescent COVID-19 samples, and they came from the United States, Italy and Spain.

Germline-derived CDR1 and CDR2 are LGHNT and FRNRAP. The V end was cut by 1 base, the J end by 7 bases, with 10 bases between. This CDR3 region has 13 residues. Profiled with immunoSEQ multiplex PCR; TCRdb holds only in-frame clones, not every one. Seen here are some 370,000 clones, approximately 89% observed once, and the top ten hold less than 11%. Sequencing input: peripheral blood. The sequence was collected from a woman aged 25 to 45 with COVID-19, enrolled during active disease. This sequence joins TRBV12-5 and TRBJ2-5; tentative D call: TRBD1 (5 bases). The CDR3 nucleotides read TGTGCTAGTGGTTTGGAGGGGATCGGGACCCAGTACTTC. Translating it yields CASGLEGIGTQYF.